These 28 T cell receptor beta chains share one sample of origin, sequenced in a study of OX40 agonist ivuxolimab in advanced cancers. Libraries were prepared by immunoSEQ multiplex PCR; TCRdb keeps only in-frame clonotypes and omits some of them. The sample lists approximately 64,000 clones; around four fifths were seen once. The source material was CD4+ or CD8+ T cells sorted from blood, sampled in a trial of the OX40 agonist ivuxolimab. All receptors come from an adult with an advanced solid tumor such as melanoma, head and neck, liver or kidney cancer.

The chain has TRBV7-9 and TRBJ2-5; 8 nucleotides agree with TRBD2. This CDR3 comprises 14 residues. CDR1 is SEHNR and CDR2 is FQNEAQ in the germline V gene (reference sequence). V trimming: 5 bases; J trimming: 5 bases; junction bases outside the gene matches: 7. This chain's CDR3 is CASSGTRGVETQYF. CDR3 sequence (DNA): TGTGCCAGCAGCGGGACTAGGGGAGTGGAGACCCAGTACTTC.

The rearrangement joins TRBV11-2 to TRBJ2-3; D possibly uses TRBD1 or TRBD2 (5 bases each). This CDR3 is 16 amino acids long. V lost 7 bases and J lost 1, with 18 bases in between. Germline V CDR1 and CDR2: SGHAT, FQNNGV. The CDR3 is CASTSFGGTGTDTQYF. The CDR3 DNA reads TGTGCCAGCACCTCCTTCGGTGGGACGGGCACAGATACGCAGTATTTT.

This sequence joins TRBV9 and TRBJ2-2; the D gene is possibly TRBD1 (5 bases). With 2 bases removed from V and 0 bases from J, the gap between germline ends came to 14 bases. The CDR3 loop spans 17 amino acids. The germline gives CDR1 SGDLS, CDR2 YYNGEE. The CDR3 reads CASSVRTGHANTGELFF. CDR3 DNA sequence: TGTGCCAGCAGCGTTCGAACAGGACACGCGAACACCGGGGAGCTGTTTTTT.

The chain uses TRBV6-6 and TRBJ1-4; possible D gene TRBD1, 6 bases. V shed 6 bases and J shed 2 bases, with 13 bases lying between them. CDR3 size: 15 residues. Germline CDR1 and CDR2: MNHNY and SVGAGI (reference sequence). CDR3 residues: CASSRTGTTNEKLFF. The CDR3 DNA sequence: TGTGCCAGCAGCCGTACAGGGACTACTAATGAAAAACTGTTTTTT.

The chain links TRBV5-4 to TRBJ1-2; D gene unclear. V lost 0 bases and J 14 bases, leaving 17 bases between the germline ends. The CDR3 contains 13 residues. Germline V gene sequence: CDR1 SGHNT, CDR2 YYREEE (reference sequence). The CDR3 region has the DNA TGTGCCAGCAGCTTGGTAAGGGAGGAGCTAGCGACCTTC. Translating gives CASSLVREELATF.

This chain connects TRBV9 to TRBJ2-5, with no clear D. V lost 0 bases and J lost 3, with 6 bases in between. The CDR3 runs to 13 residues. Per the germline V gene, CDR1 is SGDLS and CDR2 is YYNGEE. The CDR3 DNA reads as TGTGCCAGCAGCGTAGGTGGGGAAGAGACCCAGTACTTC. It specifies CASSVGGEETQYF.

The rearrangement links TRBV7-3 to TRBJ1-1; 9 nucleotides align to TRBD1. The CDR3 length is 15 residues. V lost 7 bases to trimming and J lost 4 bases; unmatched junction nucleotides: 10. Germline V gene lookup returns CDR1 SGHTA and CDR2 FQGTGA. CDR3 sequence: CASTTTVTGGTEAFF. As DNA, the CDR3 is TGTGCCAGCACAACCACCGTGACAGGGGGCACTGAAGCTTTCTTT.

V usage is TRBV7-3 and J usage is TRBJ2-1; D gene ambiguous. Trimming took off 1 base at V and 1 base at J, with 8 bases between the two ends. The CDR3 is 15 residues long. From germline, CDR1 is SGHTA and CDR2 FQGTGA. In DNA form, the CDR3 reads TGTGCCAGCAGCTTAAATTCCCTATCCTACAATGAGCAGTTCTTC. This encodes CASSLNSLSYNEQFF.

The genes are TRBV27 and TRBJ2-5; 11 nucleotides match TRBD2. The end of the DNA fits TRBJ2-7 better, so the J call may be wrong. The CDR3 is 13 residues long. The germline CDR1 and CDR2 sequences are MNHEY and SMNVEV (reference sequence). The CDR3 coding sequence is TGTGCCAGCAGTTATCTAGCGGGAGGCGAGCAGTACTTC. Amino acids: CASSYLAGGEQYF.

The DNA for the CDR3 is TGTGCCAGTAAAAGGCCTGGGCGTGACAATGAGCAGTTCTTC. Its protein is CASKRPGRDNEQFF. The V gene is TRBV19, the J gene TRBJ2-1; D not resolved. V shed 7 bases and J shed 5 bases, with 15 bases lying between them. CDR3 size: 14 residues. Germline lookup yields CDR1 LNHDA and CDR2 SQIVND (reference sequence).

The chain couples TRBV28 to TRBJ1-2; D gene uncertain. CDR3 length: 16 amino acids. The germline V and J ends were trimmed by 2 bases and 3 bases, with 16 bases remaining between them. Germline CDR1 is MDHEN and CDR2 is SYDVKM. CDR3 DNA: TGTGCCAGCAGTTTAAAGGAGCCGGGCAGCTACTATGGCTACACCTTC. Translation: CASSLKEPGSYYGYTF.

DNA for the CDR3: TGTGCCAGCAGTCAACTCAGCGGGAGGGCCAACGAGCAGTACTTC. As protein: CASSQLSGRANEQYF. This chain joins TRBV2 and TRBJ2-7; 10 bases agree with TRBD2. The germline V gene has CDR1 SNHLY and CDR2 FYNNEI. Trimming cost V 5 bases and J 5 bases; bases outside gene matches: 9. This CDR3 contains 15 residues.

This chain connects TRBV6-5 to TRBJ1-1; D may be TRBD1 (5 bases). Germline V gene sequence: CDR1 MNHEY, CDR2 SVGAGI. The CDR3 consists of 14 residues. V was shortened by 6 bases and J by 0 bases, with 11 bases between the two germline ends. In DNA form, the CDR3 reads TGTGCCAGCAGCCTGGACAATATGAACACTGAAGCTTTCTTT. The encoded protein is CASSLDNMNTEAFF.

The rearrangement uses TRBV15 and TRBJ1-5; D is undetermined. This CDR3 region has 14 residues. V lost 3 bases to trimming and J lost 8 bases, with 14 bases between them. Germline V gives CDR1 LNHNV, CDR2 YYDKDF (reference sequence). The CDR3, as DNA: TGTGCCACCAGCAGGAGGACGACGTGGGAGCCCCAGCATTTT. It specifies CATSRRTTWEPQHF. Complete variable domain (other parts from reference TRBV15 and TRBJ1-5): DAMVIQNPRYQVTQFGKPVTLSCSQTLNHNVMYWYQQKSSQAPKLLFHYYDKDFNNEADTPDNFQSRRPNTSFCFLDIRSPGLGDTAMYLCATSRRTTWEPQHFGDGTRLSIL.

As DNA, the CDR3 is TGTGCCAGTAGTAAGGGACCTACATTTGATGGCTACACCTTC. Translating gives CASSKGPTFDGYTF. The V gene is TRBV19, the J gene TRBJ1-2; weak D call: TRBD1 (5 bases). V dropped 4 bases and J dropped 6 bases, with 15 bases sitting between them. Germline CDR1 LNHDA, CDR2 SQIVND (reference sequence). The CDR3 is 14 amino acids.

In DNA form, the CDR3 reads TGTGCCAGCAGTTTACAGGGTGCCGGGGAGCTGTTTTTT. This encodes CASSLQGAGELFF. The rearrangement uses TRBV28 and TRBJ2-2; weak D call: TRBD1 (5 bases). Germline lookup yields CDR1 MDHEN and CDR2 SYDVKM. There are 13 residues in the CDR3. V gave up 2 bases and J gave up 6 bases, with 7 bases separating them.

Here the CDR3 reads CASSQDPRDRDPGPYNEQFF. CDR3 DNA: TGCGCCAGCAGCCAAGACCCCCGGGACAGGGATCCAGGCCCCTACAATGAGCAGTTCTTC. The chain employs TRBV4-3 and TRBJ2-1; 9 bases line up with TRBD1. The CDR3 contains 20 residues. Germline-derived CDR1 and CDR2 are LGHNA and YSLEER. The V and J ends lost 0 bases and 2 bases, in that order; junction bases with no gene match: 14.

This clone is medium-sized by share. CDR3 DNA: TGCAGTGCTAGAAAGGGCGAGAGCTACACCTTC. Amino acids: CSARKGESYTF. The genes are TRBV20-1 and TRBJ1-2; D uncertain. Germline lookup yields CDR1 DFQATT and CDR2 SNEGSKA (reference sequence). V was pared by 2 bases and J by 9 bases, with 10 bases between. This CDR3 comprises 11 residues.

The J gene is TRBJ2-7, the V gene TRBV6-6; 7 positions agree with TRBD1. CDR1 and CDR2 (germline): MNHNY, SVGAGI (reference sequence). The CDR3 sequence is 15 residues long. After removal of 6 bases from V and 0 bases from J, the junction contained 8 bases not matched to a gene. The CDR3 DNA follows: TGTGCCAGCAGCCTCTCCGGGACAGCCTCCTACGAGCAGTACTTC. Protein product: CASSLSGTASYEQYF.

The chain uses TRBV9 and TRBJ2-3; 7 bases are a match to TRBD1. The germline V gene has CDR1 SGDLS and CDR2 YYNGEE. The CDR3 contains 16 residues. V shed 0 bases and J 1 base; nucleotides not matched to a gene: 5. CDR3 loop: CASSVGGTGGTDTQYF. CDR3 sequence (DNA): TGTGCCAGCAGCGTAGGAGGAACAGGGGGCACAGATACGCAGTATTTT.

J is TRBJ2-2 and V is TRBV2; the match to TRBD1 covers 11 bases. Germline V CDR1 and CDR2: SNHLY, FYNNEI. The CDR3 runs 18 residues. V gave up 7 bases and J gave up 5 bases; unmatched junction bases: 15. DNA of the CDR3: TGTGCCAGCAAAAGGACAGGGGGCGCCGGGTTGGGTACCGGGGAGCTGTTTTTT. Translation: CASKRTGGAGLGTGELFF.

This clone was observed a handful of times. The chain has TRBV10-2 and TRBJ2-7, with D possibly matching TRBD1 (5 bases). Germline V gene lookup returns CDR1 WSHSY and CDR2 SAAADI. V was shortened by 11 bases and J by 1 base, with 21 bases between the two germline ends. The CDR3 is 15 amino acids. As DNA, the CDR3 is TGCGCCTCCAGGGAAAGGGAACTATCGTCCTACGAGCAGTACTTC. This translates into CASRERELSSYEQYF.

This clone was counted a single time. The V call is TRBV5-4, the J call TRBJ2-5, with D perhaps TRBD1 (5 bases). Germline V gene sequence: CDR1 SGHNT, CDR2 YYREEE (reference sequence). The V end lost 3 bases, the J end lost 3 bases, and 15 bases lay between the germline ends. This CDR3 comprises 15 residues. In nucleotides, the CDR3 is TGTGCCAGCAGCTGGGGTGGGGCAGCAGAAGAGACCCAGTACTTC. Protein sequence: CASSWGGAAEETQYF.

This rearrangement joins TRBV6-5 to TRBJ2-1; 10 bases agree with TRBD2. V lost 6 bases to trimming and J lost 7 bases; unmatched junction nucleotides: 9. CDR1 is MNHEY and CDR2 is SVGAGI in the germline V gene. The CDR3 is 15 amino acids. The CDR3 sequence: CASRANSGRQNEQFF. CDR3 sequence (DNA): TGTGCCAGCAGAGCGAATAGCGGGAGGCAGAATGAGCAGTTCTTC.

This chain uses TRBV7-2 with TRBJ2-5; 11 nucleotides line up with TRBD2. Trimming cost V 3 bases and J 2 bases; bases outside gene matches: 5. This CDR3 is built from 16 residues. The germline CDR1 and CDR2 sequences are SGHTA and FQGNSA. This chain's CDR3 is CASSFTSGSFQETQYF. The CDR3 DNA is TGTGCCAGCAGCTTCACTAGCGGGAGCTTTCAAGAGACCCAGTACTTC.

The chain is built from TRBV5-8 and TRBJ2-1; TRBD1 agrees at 10 bases. This CDR3 has 17 residues. V lost 1 base and J lost 3; bases outside the gene matches: 7. In germline, CDR1 is SGHTS, CDR2 YDEGEE. CDR3 loop: CASSLMEWDRGYNEQFF. The CDR3 DNA sequence: TGTGCCAGCAGCTTGATGGAGTGGGACAGGGGCTACAATGAGCAGTTCTTC.

The chain recombines TRBV5-1 with TRBJ2-3; TRBD2 might be the D (5 bases). With 0 bases removed from V and 0 bases from J, the gap between germline ends came to 14 bases. Germline CDR1 reads SGHRS; CDR2 reads YFSETQ. The CDR3 consists of 17 residues. The CDR3 nucleotides read TGCGCCAGCAGCTTGGCCACTGAGAGGACTAGCACAGATACGCAGTATTTT. Translation: CASSLATERTSTDTQYF. The entire variable domain, with the rest obtained from reference TRBV5-1 and TRBJ2-3, is as follows: KAGVTQTPRYLIKTRGQQVTLSCSPISGHRSVSWYQQTPGQGLQFLFEYFSETQRNKGNFPGRFSGRQFSNSRSEMNVSTLELGDSALYLCASSLATERTSTDTQYFGPGTRLTVL.

The sample holds a few counts of this clone. The genes are TRBV6-4 and TRBJ2-1; TRBD1 matches 7 bases. Germline lookup yields CDR1 MRHNA and CDR2 SNTAGT. This CDR3 has 14 amino acids. Unmatched junction bases numbered 11, after V lost 6 bases and J lost 9 bases. The CDR3 coding sequence is TGTGCCAGCAGCCGGGACAGTGGGAGCCCTGAGCAGTTCTTC. Protein sequence: CASSRDSGSPEQFF.